This T cell receptor beta chain appears in the sequencing data of a study of shared clonotypes between healthy human individuals. V was pared by 3 bases and J by 10 bases, with 4 bases of the junction left unmatched. The germline V gene encodes CDR1 KGHSH and CDR2 LQKENI. This CDR3 region has 12 residues. The data were produced by immunoSEQ multiplex PCR, yet TCRdb's version contains in-frame clones alone and is incomplete. In the table there are fewer than 850,000 clones, about two thirds of which are singletons. The clonotype comes from a woman aged 25 to 39 in good health. The sequenced sample was memory CD4+ T cells sorted from blood. Indicated subset: CD45RA-negative fraction. V is TRBV18 and J is TRBJ1-1, with TRBD1 identical over 8 bases. CDR3: CASSPTGVGAFF. In DNA form, the CDR3 reads TGTGCCAGCTCACCGACAGGGGTGGGAGCTTTCTTT.